These T cell receptor beta chains were read from a single sample in a study of Ad26.COV2.S vaccination and SARS-CoV-2 variants. Clones were sequenced by immunoSEQ multiplex PCR, and TCRdb holds only the in-frame ones, with some missing. The data contain about half a million clones, roughly nine tenths of them singletons. The sequencing used peripheral blood, collected in a trial of Ad26.COV2.S vaccine versus placebo. All receptors derive from a person aged 18-60 years who received the Ad26.COV2.S COVID-19 vaccine or a placebo. Each CDR3 is given with its conserved first and last residue. Each record gives: clone size, CDR3 length, J gene, D gene, V gene, CDR3 DNA, CDR3 protein. A D gene is named only where the DNA matches it firmly. Clone size is given for some rows only: seen once, a few or many times, or a class if the clone is expanded.

size: .
length: 15
J: TRBJ2-4
D: .
V: TRBV7-9
DNA: TGTGCCAGCAGCCCACGGACAGGACTAAAAAACATTCAGTACTTC
CDR3: CASSPRTGLKNIQYF

size: .
length: 14
J: TRBJ2-7
D: .
V: TRBV6-2/TRBV6-3
DNA: TGTGCCAGCAGTTACTCTGGACATCGCTACGAGCAGTACTTC
CDR3: CASSYSGHRYEQYF

size: once
length: 13
J: TRBJ1-5
D: .
V: TRBV6-5
DNA: TGTGCCAGCAGTTATGGGGGCAATCAGCCCCAGCATTTT
CDR3: CASSYGGNQPQHF

size: .
length: 15
J: TRBJ2-5
D: TRBD2
V: TRBV15
DNA: TGTGCCACCAGCAACTTTAGCGGGGGGGCAGAGACCCAGTACTTC
CDR3: CATSNFSGGAETQYF

size: .
length: 16
J: TRBJ2-3
D: .
V: TRBV7-2
DNA: TGTGCCAGCAGCTTAGTGATGGGTCCGGGTGCAGATACGCAGTATTTT
CDR3: CASSLVMGPGADTQYF

size: few
length: 13
J: TRBJ1-1
D: .
V: TRBV6-5
DNA: TGTGCCAGCAGTTTGACGGCGAACACTGAAGCTTTCTTT
CDR3: CASSLTANTEAFF

size: .
length: 15
J: TRBJ2-5
D: .
V: TRBV7-9
DNA: TGTGCCAGCAGCTCATACAAGGACGTAAAAGAGACCCAGTACTTC
CDR3: CASSSYKDVKETQYF

size: .
length: 13
J: TRBJ2-7
D: TRBD1
V: TRBV6-5
DNA: TGTGCCAGTGGACAGGGAAACTCCTACGAGCAGTACTTC
CDR3: CASGQGNSYEQYF

size: .
length: 13
J: TRBJ2-5
D: TRBD1
V: TRBV18
DNA: TGTGCCAGCTCACCCGGGACAGAAGAGACCCAGTACTTC
CDR3: CASSPGTEETQYF

size: .
length: 16
J: TRBJ2-3
D: .
V: TRBV6-5
DNA: TGTGCCAGCAGTTACCGCCCTTCAGGGTTCACAGATACGCAGTATTTT
CDR3: CASSYRPSGFTDTQYF

size: .
length: 12
J: TRBJ2-1
D: .
V: TRBV18
DNA: TGTGCCAGCTCACCGGTATACAATGAGCAGTTCTTC
CDR3: CASSPVYNEQFF

size: .
length: 15
J: TRBJ2-7
D: TRBD2
V: TRBV2
DNA: TGTGCCAGCAGGACTAGCGGGAGGGCCGAAAACGAGCAGTACTTC
CDR3: CASRTSGRAENEQYF

size: .
length: 18
J: TRBJ2-1
D: TRBD2
V: TRBV7-2
DNA: TGTGCCAGCAGCTTAGGCCTTCGGGGGGGGAGCCGCTACAATGAGCAGTTCTTC
CDR3: CASSLGLRGGSRYNEQFF

size: .
length: 13
J: TRBJ2-3
D: .
V: TRBV27
DNA: TGTGCCAGCAGTTTCACCTTCACAGATACGCAGTATTTT
CDR3: CASSFTFTDTQYF

size: .
length: 15
J: TRBJ1-2
D: .
V: TRBV29-1
DNA: TGCAGCGTTGTTATCTGGGCAAACGCCCAGGGAGGCTACACCTTC
CDR3: CSVVIWANAQGGYTF

size: .
length: 15
J: TRBJ2-1
D: .
V: TRBV30
DNA: TGTGCCTGGAGTCCGTCGGGTAGCTCCTACAATGAGCAGTTCTTC
CDR3: CAWSPSGSSYNEQFF

size: .
length: 13
J: TRBJ1-1
D: .
V: TRBV3-1/TRBV3-2
DNA: TGTGCCAGCAGAAGGGGGACGGACACTGAAGCTTTCTTT
CDR3: CASRRGTDTEAFF